The present TCR beta chain was sequenced within a study of blood T cell repertoires in COVID-19. Whole-study context: COVID-19 samples collected from the United States, Italy and Spain covered acute and convalescent phases.

Original handling: Reference gene primer amplification gave estimated nucleated cell counts. The table came from immunoSEQ multiplex PCR; TCRdb's copy has only in-frame clones and leaves some out. That table gives V, J and clone size, and the DNA gave D and trimming. The sample yields approximately 94,000 clones, about 84% seen once. Germline-derived CDR1 and CDR2 are SGHTA and FQGNSA. The length of the CDR3 is 14 residues. The J segment lost 9 bases and the V segment lost 6 bases, leaving 4 bases of the junction unmatched. This clonotype was sampled from a human donor in a cohort sampled during active COVID-19. Sequencing was carried out using peripheral blood. This chain links TRBV7-2 with TRBJ1-6, with 11 positions matching TRBD1. The CDR3 loop reads CASRGQGAGSPLHF. The DNA of the CDR3 is TGTGCCAGCAGAGGACAGGGGGCCGGTTCACCCCTCCACTTT.